Ten or more counts support the clone carrying this TCR beta chain. Antigen unknown. The data belong to a study of T cells in Graves' hyperthyroidism and ophthalmopathy. The wider study: The blood sample was taken at first diagnosis, before treatment began.

Authors of the study amplified TCR beta CDR3 regions from RNA transcripts. The HTBI set primed first-round TCR CDR3 RT-PCR. TCRdb reprocessed the multiplex PCR reads via MiXCR and lists one record per CDR3 protein. The sample lists over 450,000 distinct CDR3 sequences; about a sixth were seen once. Study-wide findings and caveats: Ophthalmopathy was distinguished from stable hyperthyroidism by 13 V-J signatures. Most thyroid clonotypes with frequency above 0.001 were detected in blood.

V lost 0 bases and J 7 bases, leaving 16 bases between the germline ends. In germline, CDR1 is DFQATT, CDR2 SNEGSKA (reference sequence). This CDR3 has 15 amino acids. The receptor was derived from a young woman with Graves' ophthalmopathy. The specimen was blood. This chain links TRBV20-1 with TRBJ2-1; D is possibly TRBD2 (6 bases). The chain's CDR3 is CSARDREKEGNEQFF. In DNA, the CDR3 is TGCAGTGCTAGAGATCGAGAAAAGGAGGGTAATGAGCAGTTCTTC.